Below are 4 T cell receptor beta chains sequenced from a single sample in a study of T cells in Graves' hyperthyroidism and ophthalmopathy. The TCR beta CDR3 regions underwent amplification using RNA transcripts as the source. First-round RT-PCR with HTBI primers amplified the TCR CDR3 region. TCRdb itself ran the multiplex PCR reads through MiXCR, one entry per CDR3 protein. The sample lists 690,000 or so distinct CDR3 sequences, over 15% occurring once. The specimen sequenced was blood. The receptor source for this set is a woman between 50 and 59 years old with Graves' hyperthyroidism that later progressed to Graves' ophthalmopathy.

The V call is TRBV5-1, the J call TRBJ2-1; possible D gene TRBD1, 5 bases. From germline, CDR1 is SGHRS and CDR2 YFSETQ. V lost 0 bases, J lost 0 bases, and 10 bases lay in between. This CDR3 comprises 16 residues. DNA for the CDR3: TGCGCCAGCAGCTTGGCCCACAGGAGCTCCTACAATGAGCAGTTCTTC. It is translated as CASSLAHRSSYNEQFF.

This clonotype was detected once. The chain links TRBV12-3 or TRBV12-4 to TRBJ1-1, with D hard to call. Trimming pared 4 bases from V and 5 bases from J, leaving 17 bases between. CDR3 size: 15 residues. Here the CDR3 reads CASSSISPVPTEAFF. The CDR3 coding sequence is TGTGCCAGCAGTTCGATATCCCCGGTTCCGACTGAAGCTTTCTTT.

This clonotype was observed many times. The chain carries TRBV7-3 and TRBJ1-1, with D perhaps TRBD1 (5 bases). Per the germline V gene, CDR1 is SGHTA and CDR2 is FQGTGA. V was trimmed by 5 bases and J by 0 bases, leaving 13 bases between them. The CDR3 is made up of 15 amino acids. CDR3 sequence (DNA): TGTGCCAGCAGCGCCCGGGGGGGACTGAACACTGAAGCTTTCTTT. Translated: CASSARGGLNTEAFF.

In its sample, this clonotype was seen many times. The gene calls are TRBV3-1 and TRBJ2-1; 8 bases fit TRBD2. This CDR3 region has 17 residues. CDR1 and CDR2 from the germline V gene are LGHDT and YNNKEL (reference sequence). J gave up 3 bases and V 1 base, and 8 bases lay outside the gene matches. The CDR3 sequence: CASSQGLAGGRYNEQFF. The CDR3 DNA is TGTGCCAGCAGCCAAGGGCTGGCGGGGGGTCGCTACAATGAGCAGTTCTTC.